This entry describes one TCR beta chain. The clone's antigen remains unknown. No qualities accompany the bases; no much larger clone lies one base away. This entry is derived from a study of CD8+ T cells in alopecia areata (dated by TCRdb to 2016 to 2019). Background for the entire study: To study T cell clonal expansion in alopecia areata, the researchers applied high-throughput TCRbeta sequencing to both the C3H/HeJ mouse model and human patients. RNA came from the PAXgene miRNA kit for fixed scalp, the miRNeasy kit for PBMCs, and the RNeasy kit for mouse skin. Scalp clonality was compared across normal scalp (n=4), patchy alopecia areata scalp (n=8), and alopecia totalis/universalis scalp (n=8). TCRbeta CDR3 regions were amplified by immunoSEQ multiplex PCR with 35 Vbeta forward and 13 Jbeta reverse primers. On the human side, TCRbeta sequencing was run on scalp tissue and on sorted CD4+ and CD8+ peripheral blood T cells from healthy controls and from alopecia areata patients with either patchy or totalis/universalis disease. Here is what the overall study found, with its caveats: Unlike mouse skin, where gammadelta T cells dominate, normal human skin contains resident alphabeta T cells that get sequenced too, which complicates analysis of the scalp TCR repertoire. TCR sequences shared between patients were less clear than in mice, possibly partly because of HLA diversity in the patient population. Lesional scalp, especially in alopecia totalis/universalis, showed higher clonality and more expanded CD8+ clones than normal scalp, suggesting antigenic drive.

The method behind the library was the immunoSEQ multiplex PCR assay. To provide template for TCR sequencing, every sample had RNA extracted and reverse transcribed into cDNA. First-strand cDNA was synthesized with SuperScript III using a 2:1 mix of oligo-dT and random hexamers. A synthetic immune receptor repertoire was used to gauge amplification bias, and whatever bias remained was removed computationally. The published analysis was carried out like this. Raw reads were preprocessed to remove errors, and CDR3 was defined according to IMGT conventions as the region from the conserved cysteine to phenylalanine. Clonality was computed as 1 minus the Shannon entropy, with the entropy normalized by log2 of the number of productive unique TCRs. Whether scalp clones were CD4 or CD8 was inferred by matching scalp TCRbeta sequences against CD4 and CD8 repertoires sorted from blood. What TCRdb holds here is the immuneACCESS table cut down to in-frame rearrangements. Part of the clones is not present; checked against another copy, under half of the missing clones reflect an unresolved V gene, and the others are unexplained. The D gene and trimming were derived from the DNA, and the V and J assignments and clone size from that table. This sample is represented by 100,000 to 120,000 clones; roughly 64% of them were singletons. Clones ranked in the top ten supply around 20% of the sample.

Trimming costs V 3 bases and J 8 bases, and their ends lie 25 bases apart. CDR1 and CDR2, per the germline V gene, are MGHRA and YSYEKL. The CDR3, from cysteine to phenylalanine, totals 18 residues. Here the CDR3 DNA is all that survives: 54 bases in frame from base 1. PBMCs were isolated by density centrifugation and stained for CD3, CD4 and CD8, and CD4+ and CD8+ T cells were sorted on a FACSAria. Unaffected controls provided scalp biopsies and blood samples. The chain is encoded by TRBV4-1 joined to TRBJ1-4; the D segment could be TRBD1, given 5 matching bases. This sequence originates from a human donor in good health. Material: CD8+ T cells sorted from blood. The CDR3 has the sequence CASSHNIRGVGAGEKLFF. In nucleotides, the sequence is TGCGCCAGCAGCCACAATATTCGGGGGGTCGGAGCGGGAGAAAAACTGTTTTTT.